Included here is one T cell receptor beta chain sequence, with context. Its antigen is currently unknown. The data stem from a study of cytomegalovirus exposure and HLA in healthy donors. On the study more broadly: The roughly 130 validation repertoires used the same platform as the 650 to 850 first-cohort repertoires (as reported by a later analysis).

Assay used: immunoSEQ multiplex PCR; TCRdb lists only in-frame clones, some missing. The sample carries fewer than 400,000 clones, roughly 89% recorded once. Whole-study findings and limits: Despite most TCR sequences being rare, some public TCRs occurred in many donors. The authors confirmed in vitro that three CMV-associated chains were specific for CMV antigens.

Trimming cost V 5 bases and J 4 bases; bases outside gene matches: 5. This CDR3 is built from 14 residues. The V gene's germline CDR1 is SGHTA and CDR2 FQGTGA. The donors were part of the roughly 130-subject validation cohort, which stood apart from the 666-subject first cohort. This TCR derives from a woman aged 18-29 years in good health and CMV-seronegative. The gene calls are TRBV7-3 and TRBJ2-3; 8 positions match TRBD2. What was sequenced was PBMCs. The CDR3 here is CASSPGLAADTQYF. For the CDR3, the DNA is TGTGCCAGCAGCCCAGGACTAGCAGCAGATACGCAGTATTTT.